These 8 T cell receptor beta chains originate from one sample sequenced in a study of blood T cell repertoires in COVID-19. Generated by immunoSEQ multiplex PCR, the TCRdb table keeps only in-frame clones and is missing some. The sample includes about 180,000 clones, roughly 87% of them seen just once. The sequenced material came from peripheral blood. The receptors stem from a woman aged 50 to 60 with acute or convalescent COVID-19.

CDR3 amino acids: CASSLASGSFNEQFF. Written as DNA, the CDR3 is TGTGCCAGCAGCTTAGCTAGCGGGAGTTTTAATGAGCAGTTCTTC. This chain joins TRBV7-2 and TRBJ2-1, with 9 nucleotides matching TRBD2. The V and J ends lost 0 bases and 7 bases, in that order; junction bases with no gene match: 4. CDR3 size: 15 residues. Per the germline V gene, CDR1 is SGHTA and CDR2 is FQGNSA.

This clone appeared once. This chain joins TRBV19 and TRBJ1-5; D may be TRBD1 (5 bases). Per germline, CDR1 LNHDA and CDR2 SQIVND (reference sequence). Trimming cost V 4 bases and J 7 bases, with 11 bases left between them. The CDR3 runs 13 residues. The CDR3 protein is CASSRQGGQPQHF. The CDR3 DNA reads TGTGCCAGTAGTAGGCAGGGCGGACAGCCCCAGCATTTT.

This chain joins TRBV7-2 and TRBJ1-2, with D unclear. The germline gives CDR1 SGHTA, CDR2 FQGNSA. Between the trimmed V and J ends, which lost 6 bases and 2 bases, there was a span of 10 bases. CDR3 length equals 13 residues. CDR3 bases: TGTGCCAGCAGTCAACAGCCAAACTATGGCTACACCTTC. Residues: CASSQQPNYGYTF.

This clone showed up just once. The V call is TRBV7-9, the J call TRBJ2-2, with 7 bases lining up with TRBD1. From germline, CDR1 is SEHNR and CDR2 FQNEAQ (reference sequence). V dropped 6 bases and J dropped 4; count of bases not matched to a gene: 8. This CDR3 region has 15 residues. Here the CDR3 reads CASSPQGTGTGELFF. DNA for the CDR3: TGTGCCAGCAGTCCACAGGGGACGGGCACCGGGGAGCTGTTTTTT.

The chain has TRBV30 and TRBJ1-2; 7 nucleotides line up with TRBD1. Germline assignment: CDR1 GTSNPN and CDR2 SVGIG (reference sequence). This CDR3 spans 14 amino acids. V was pared by 3 bases and J by 0 bases, with 4 bases of the junction left unmatched. CDR3 bases: TGTGCCTGGAGCCCGACAGGGACTAACTATGGCTACACCTTC. It specifies CAWSPTGTNYGYTF.

The CDR3 bases are TGTGCCAGCAGTATGCTAGCGGGGGATCCCAATGAGCAGTTCTTC. Encoded protein: CASSMLAGDPNEQFF. The V call is TRBV6-2 or TRBV6-3, the J call TRBJ2-1; the match to TRBD2 covers 10 bases. V was pared by 5 bases and J by 6 bases, with 7 bases of the junction left unmatched. The CDR3 covers 15 residues. Germline CDR1 is MNHEY and CDR2 is SVGEGT.

The chain has TRBV6-5 and TRBJ2-2; D is uncertain. Germline V lookup: CDR1 MNHEY, CDR2 SVGAGI. V was pared by 8 bases and J by 7 bases, with 17 bases between. The length of the CDR3 is 14 residues. The CDR3 loop reads CASAELWAGGELFF. The CDR3 DNA reads TGTGCCAGCGCCGAATTGTGGGCTGGCGGGGAGCTGTTTTTT.

CDR3 protein: CASSLAYTDTQYF. DNA of the CDR3: TGTGCCAGCAGCTTGGCTTACACAGATACGCAGTATTTT. This chain links TRBV5-5 with TRBJ2-3; D is ambiguous. With 0 bases removed from V and 2 bases from J, the gap between germline ends came to 4 bases. This CDR3 comprises 13 residues. The germline V gene has CDR1 SGHKS and CDR2 YYEKEE (reference sequence).